The 9 T cell receptor beta chains given below trace back to one sample, sequenced in a study of blood T cell repertoires in COVID-19 (dated by TCRdb to the early 2020s). Receptors were amplified or captured by the immunoSEQ multiplex PCR assay. The source is immuneACCESS, and TCRdb retained only in-frame sequences with V and J called. Part of the clones is not carried over; for the studies checked, unresolved V genes explain less than half of this, and the remainder is unexplained. Across this sample there are roughly 64,000 clones, with more than 65% seen only once. The top ten constitute roughly 4.8% of the sample. Sequencing used peripheral blood. All receptors come from a human donor in a cohort sampled during active COVID-19.

The chain links TRBV5-1 to TRBJ1-6, with 10 bases fitting TRBD1. The germline V gene encodes CDR1 SGHRS and CDR2 YFSETQ. The trim removed 6 bases at V and 9 bases at J, leaving 6 bases unmatched. This CDR3 spans 14 amino acids. The CDR3 nucleotides read TGCGCCAGCAAGGAGGGACAGGGGTTTTCACCCCTCCACTTT. Protein product: CASKEGQGFSPLHF.

As regards this clone: Other DNA sequences from this sample encode an identical CDR3 as well. The chain carries TRBV7-8 and TRBJ1-6; D remains unclear. This CDR3 has 13 amino acids. Trimming stripped 1 base from V and 7 bases from J, with 5 bases between. Per germline, CDR1 SGHVS and CDR2 FQNEAQ. CDR3 in DNA: TGTGCCAGCAGCTTAGGGCAGAATTCACCCCTCCACTTT. Encoded protein: CASSLGQNSPLHF.

The gene calls are TRBV7-2 and TRBJ2-5; D is uncertain. Germline CDR1 and CDR2: SGHTA and FQGNSA. V was trimmed by 5 bases and J by 5 bases, leaving 12 bases between them. There are 13 residues in the CDR3. CDR3 sequence reads: CASSQLNGETQYF. CDR3 coding DNA: TGTGCCAGCAGCCAGCTGAACGGGGAGACCCAGTACTTC.

This clone came up many times. The chain recombines TRBV24-1 with TRBJ2-2; 8 bases are a match to TRBD1. The CDR3 contains 15 residues. With 5 bases clipped from V and 3 bases from J, the junction kept 4 bases outside the gene matches. CDR1 is KGHDR, CDR2 SFDVKD, per germline. The CDR3 nucleotides read TGTGCCACCAGTGGCGGACAGGGTCACACCGGGGAGCTGTTTTTT. The encoded protein is CATSGGQGHTGELFF.

The chain recombines TRBV5-1 with TRBJ2-3; 9 positions match TRBD1. V gave up 0 bases and J gave up 3 bases; unmatched junction bases: 5. The V gene's germline CDR1 is SGHRS and CDR2 YFSETQ. This CDR3 region has 16 residues. The CDR3: CASSLEGGTGTDTQYF. The CDR3 DNA sequence: TGCGCCAGCAGCTTGGAGGGCGGGACAGGGACAGATACGCAGTATTTT.

V is TRBV19 and J is TRBJ1-1; D uncertain. The CDR3 spans 10 residues. V was trimmed by 4 bases and J by 8 bases, leaving 5 bases between them. From germline, CDR1 is LNHDA and CDR2 SQIVND (reference sequence). Here the CDR3 DNA reads TGTGCCAGTAGTAACAAGGAAGCTTTCTTT. Amino acid sequence: CASSNKEAFF.

The V gene is TRBV19, the J gene TRBJ1-1, with 7 positions matching TRBD1. V dropped 4 bases and J dropped 1; count of bases not matched to a gene: 9. This CDR3 spans 16 amino acids. Germline assignment: CDR1 LNHDA and CDR2 SQIVND (reference sequence). In nucleotides, the CDR3 is TGTGCCAGTAGTACGTCGACAGGGAGCGCGAACACTGAAGCTTTCTTT. Its translation is CASSTSTGSANTEAFF. The variable domain in full, completed from reference TRBV19 and TRBJ1-1, reads DGGITQSPKYLFRKEGQNVTLSCEQNLNHDAMYWYRQDPGQGLRLIYYSQIVNDFQKGDIAEGYSVSREKKESFPLTVTSAQKNPTAFYLCASSTSTGSANTEAFFGQGTRLTVV.

This chain links TRBV7-2 with TRBJ2-5; a possible D gene is TRBD2 (6 bases). CDR1 and CDR2 from the germline V gene are SGHTA and FQGNSA. Trimming cost V 1 base and J 8 bases, with 14 bases left between them. The length of the CDR3 is 14 residues. The CDR3 DNA reads TGTGCCAGCAGCTTAGGCCGGGCGGGGCAAACCCAGTACTTC. It translates to CASSLGRAGQTQYF.

A few counts support this clone. The chain has TRBV28 and TRBJ2-3, with 8 bases aligning to TRBD2. The junction had 3 bases not matched to a gene; V was cut back by 1 base and J by 3 bases. CDR1 and CDR2 from the germline V gene are MDHEN and SYDVKM. CDR3 size: 15 residues. CDR3 protein: CASSLSAGGTDTQYF. Here the CDR3 DNA reads TGTGCCAGCAGTTTATCTGCGGGGGGAACAGATACGCAGTATTTT. The full variable domain, rest sourced from reference TRBV28 and TRBJ2-3, is DVKVTQSSRYLVKRTGEKVFLECVQDMDHENMFWYRQDPGLGLRLIYFSYDVKMKEKGDIPEGYSVSREKKERFSLILESASTNQTSMYLCASSLSAGGTDTQYFGPGTRLTVL.